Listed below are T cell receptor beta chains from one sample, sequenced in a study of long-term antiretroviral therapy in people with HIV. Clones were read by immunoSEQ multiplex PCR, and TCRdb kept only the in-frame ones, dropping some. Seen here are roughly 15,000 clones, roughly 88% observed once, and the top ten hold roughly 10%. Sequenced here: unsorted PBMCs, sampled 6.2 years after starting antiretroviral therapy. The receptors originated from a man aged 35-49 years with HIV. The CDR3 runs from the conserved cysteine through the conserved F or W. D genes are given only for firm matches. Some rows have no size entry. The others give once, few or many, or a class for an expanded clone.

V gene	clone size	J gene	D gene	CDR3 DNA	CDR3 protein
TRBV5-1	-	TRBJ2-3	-	TGCGCCAGCAGCTTTAACCCGGGAAGCACAGATACGCAGTATTTT	CASSFNPGSTDTQYF
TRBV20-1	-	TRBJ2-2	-	TGCAGTGCTAGTCGGGACGGGGAGCTGTTTTTT	CSASRDGELFF
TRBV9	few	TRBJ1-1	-	TGTGCCAGCAGCGTAACAGACATGGGGAACACTGAAGCTTTCTTT	CASSVTDMGNTEAFF
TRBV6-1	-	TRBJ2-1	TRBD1	TGTGCCAGCAGCGGGACAGGGAGCAATGAGCAGTTCTTC	CASSGTGSNEQFF
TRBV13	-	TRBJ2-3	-	TGTGCCAGCAGCGAAGAGGCGGACTTGGAGTATTTT	CASSEEADLEYF
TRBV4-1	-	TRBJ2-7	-	TGCGCCAGCAGCCACCCGAAGAGTGGACTGTCTCTCGAGCAGTACTTC	CASSHPKSGLSLEQYF
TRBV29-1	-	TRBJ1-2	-	TGCAGCGTCCCAATCCGGGAAGACTATGGCTACACCTTC	CSVPIREDYGYTF
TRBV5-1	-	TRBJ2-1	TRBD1	TGCGCCAGCAGCTTGATAGGGGGCGTTTCAAATGAGCAGTTCTTC	CASSLIGGVSNEQFF
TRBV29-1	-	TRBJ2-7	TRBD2	TGCAGCGTCGAGACTAGCGGGAGTGACTACGAGCAGTACTTC	CSVETSGSDYEQYF
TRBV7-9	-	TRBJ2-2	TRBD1	TGTGCCAGCAGCCTCGGACAGGGGAGCACCGGGGAGCTGTTTTTT	CASSLGQGSTGELFF
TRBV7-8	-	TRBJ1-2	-	TGTGCCAGCAGCTTATCGCCCTTACCCAACTATGGCTACACCTTC	CASSLSPLPNYGYTF
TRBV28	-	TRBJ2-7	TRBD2	TGTGCCAGCAGTCCGGGGACTAGCGGGAGAAACGAGCAGTACTTC	CASSPGTSGRNEQYF
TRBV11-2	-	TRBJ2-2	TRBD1	TGTGCCAGCAGCCAAAACACAGGGGACACCGGGGAGCTGTTTTTT	CASSQNTGDTGELFF
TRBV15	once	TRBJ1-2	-	TGTGCCACCAGCAGAGAAGAGGGAAGCTACACCTTC	CATSREEGSYTF
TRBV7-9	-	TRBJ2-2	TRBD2	TGTGCCAGCAGCCTGGGACTAATAGCGGGAGAGGACACCGGGGAGCTGTTTTTT	CASSLGLIAGEDTGELFF
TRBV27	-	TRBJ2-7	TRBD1	TGTGCCAGCAGGCCCCGGCTGGGACAGGTCCTTGAGCAGTACTTC	CASRPRLGQVLEQYF
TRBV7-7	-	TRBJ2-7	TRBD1	TGTGCCAGCAGCTTAGCCGGGACAGGGATCCACGAGCAGTACTTC	CASSLAGTGIHEQYF
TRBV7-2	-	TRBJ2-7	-	TGTGCCAGCAGCTTAGAAGGCCGAGTGGGGCTCAGGAACTACGAGCAGTACTTC	CASSLEGRVGLRNYEQYF
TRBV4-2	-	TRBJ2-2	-	TGTGCCAGCAGCTCCGAGGGGCAGGTGACCGGGGAGCTGTTTTTT	CASSSEGQVTGELFF
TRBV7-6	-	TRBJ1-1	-	TGTGCCAGCAGCCTCCAGTCTACCGGGACACAGAACACTGAAGCTTTCTTT	CASSLQSTGTQNTEAFF
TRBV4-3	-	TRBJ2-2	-	TGCGCCAGCAGCCAAGAAACGCCTGGTTCCGGGGAGCTGTTTTTT	CASSQETPGSGELFF
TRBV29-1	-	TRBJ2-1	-	TGCAGCGTTGTTCCACCAAATGAGCAGTTCTTC	CSVVPPNEQFF
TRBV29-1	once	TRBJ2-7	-	TGCAGCGTTGAGGGGCTTCACGGCGAGCAGTACTTC	CSVEGLHGEQYF
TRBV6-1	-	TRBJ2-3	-	TGTGCCAGCAGTGAGACTGGGTGGGGCACAGATACGCAGTATTTT	CASSETGWGTDTQYF
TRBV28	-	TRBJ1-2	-	TGTGCCAGCACCCCTTGGGAGGACGGTAACTATGGCTACACCTTC	CASTPWEDGNYGYTF
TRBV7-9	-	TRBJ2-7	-	TGTGCCAGCAGCTTACTTGCAGGGTTGGAATACTCCTACGAGCAGTACTTC	CASSLLAGLEYSYEQYF
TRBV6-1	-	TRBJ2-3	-	TGTGCCAGCAGATACACAGGGACAGATACGCAGTATTTT	CASRYTGTDTQYF
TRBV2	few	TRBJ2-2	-	TGTGCCAGCAGGCCGGGACGGCGGACCGGGGAGCTGTTTTTT	CASRPGRRTGELFF
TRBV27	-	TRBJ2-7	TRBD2	TGTGCCAGCAGACTTACCCTAGCGGGAGGACGGGGGGAGCAGTACTTC	CASRLTLAGGRGEQYF
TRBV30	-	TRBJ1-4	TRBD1	TGTGCCTGGACCAAGGACCCGGGACAGGTTTGTTTT	CAWTKDPGQVCF
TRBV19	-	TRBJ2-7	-	TGTGCCAGTAGTACCTATAACGGGAACTACGAGCAGTACTTC	CASSTYNGNYEQYF
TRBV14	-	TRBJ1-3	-	TGTGCCAGCAGCCAAGTTGGGGTTGAAAACACCATATATTTT	CASSQVGVENTIYF
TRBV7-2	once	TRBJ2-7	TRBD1	TGTGCCAGCAGCTTAGGGACAGGAAAAAACGAGCAGTACTTC	CASSLGTGKNEQYF
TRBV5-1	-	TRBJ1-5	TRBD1	TGCGCCAGCAGCTGGGGGGACAGTCCTAATCAGCCCCAGCATTTT	CASSWGDSPNQPQHF
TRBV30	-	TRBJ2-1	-	TGTGCCTGGAGTGTAGGAGGCCCAGGTGTCTACAATGAGCAGTTCTTC	CAWSVGGPGVYNEQFF
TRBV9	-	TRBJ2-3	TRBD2	TGTGCCAGCAGCGTAGCGGGAGGGATGGGCACAGATACGCAGTATTTT	CASSVAGGMGTDTQYF
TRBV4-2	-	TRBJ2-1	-	TGTGCCAGCAGCCAAGATCGGGGGTCCAATGAGCAGTTCTTC	CASSQDRGSNEQFF
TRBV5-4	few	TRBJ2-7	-	TGTGCCAGCAGCCCCCCTCCCGGAGACCAAGATTACGAGCAGTACTTC	CASSPPPGDQDYEQYF
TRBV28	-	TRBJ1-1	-	TGTGCCATCGGACCCTACACTGAAGCTTTCTTT	CAIGPYTEAFF
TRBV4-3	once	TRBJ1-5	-	TGCGCCAGCAGCCAAGATGGAAGAAATCAGCCCCAGCATTTT	CASSQDGRNQPQHF
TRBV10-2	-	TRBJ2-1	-	TGCGCCAGCAGTGGACGGGGGCGCGGGAATGAGCAGTTCTTC	CASSGRGRGNEQFF
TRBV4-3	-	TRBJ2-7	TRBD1	TGCGCCAGCAGCCCAGGACAGGGGGGGGACTACGAGCAGTACTTC	CASSPGQGGDYEQYF
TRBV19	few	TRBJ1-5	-	TGTGCCACCTTCGACAAGAATAGCAATCAGCCCCAGCATTTT	CATFDKNSNQPQHF
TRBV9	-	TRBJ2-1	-	TGTGCCAGCAGCGTAGACTTCTACAATGAGCAGTTCTTC	CASSVDFYNEQFF
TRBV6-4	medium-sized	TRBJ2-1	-	TGTGCCAGCAGTGACGGTCTACGGAATGAGCAGTTCTTC	CASSDGLRNEQFF
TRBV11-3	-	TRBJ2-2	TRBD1	TGTGCCAGCAGCGCGGACAGGGGGAACACCGGGGAGCTGTTTTTT	CASSADRGNTGELFF
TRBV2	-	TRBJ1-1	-	TGTGCCAGCAGCACCACTCTAGGGGGGCGGATGAACACTGAAGCTTTCTTT	CASSTTLGGRMNTEAFF
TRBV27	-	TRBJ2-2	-	TGTGCCAGCAGTCAGCCGGGACACCATACAGCGAACACCGGGGAGCTGTTTTTT	CASSQPGHHTANTGELFF